This TCR beta chain was recovered during a study of spatial heterogeneity in lung cancer. Study-wide findings and caveats: More often at tumor resection than at routine follow-up, ubiquitous expanded tumor TCRs were detected in the blood.

Indicated time point: sample taken at primary tumor resection. Unsorted whole RNA of tumor, nontumor lung or frozen PBMC was sequenced. V lost 5 bases and J lost 5; bases outside the gene matches: 1. The CDR3 length is 12 residues. Via MiXCR, TCRdb re-called the 5' RACE reads, giving one row per CDR3 protein. The table lists more than 6,500 distinct CDR3 sequences, about 8.6% of them singletons. This clonotype was observed many times. What it recognizes is unknown. This beta chain is a stray read from a library made for alpha chains; its abundance is not meaningful. The source was PBMCs, collected at surgery. The receptor was derived from a male donor with early-stage non-small cell lung cancer. This chain joins TRBV12-3 or TRBV12-4 and TRBJ2-3; 7 bases are shared with TRBD2. The CDR3: CASSPSGDTQYF. The CDR3 coding sequence is TGTGCCAGCAGTCCTAGCGGAGATACGCAGTATTTT.